Below, 26 T cell receptor beta chains from the same sample are listed, as sequenced in a study of T cells in Graves' hyperthyroidism and ophthalmopathy. The investigators amplified TCR beta CDR3 regions from RNA transcripts. HTBI primers drove first-round RT-PCR of the TCR CDR3. TCRdb analysed the multiplex PCR reads with MiXCR anew, one entry per CDR3 protein. The top ten hold 15% to 20% of the sample, which has about 570,000 distinct CDR3 sequences, roughly 46% seen once. Sequenced input: peripheral blood or thyroid tissue (not recorded which). The receptors originated from an adult woman with Graves' disease, either hyperthyroidism or ophthalmopathy (not recorded which).

On this clonotype itself: A junction end diverges from the germline sequence, so it may reflect a read error. The chain combines TRBV11-2 with TRBJ2-7; D possibly corresponds to TRBD2 (7 bases). CDR3 size: 14 residues. The germline CDR1 and CDR2 sequences are SGHAT and FQNNGV. CDR3 loop: CASSLSGGRGEQHF. In nucleotides, the CDR3 is TGTGCCAGCAGCCTTTCGGGGGGCAGGGGCGAGCAGCACTTC.

Turning to this clonotype: Lacking the conserved final phenylalanine or tryptophan, this CDR3 likely reflects a read error. The DNA is left out, because the CDR3 cannot be placed on it with certainty; the CDR3 is given as TCRdb lists it. CDR3 sequence reads: CASSFTSG. V and J are TRBV5-1 and TRBJ1-5. The CDR3 comprises 8 residues, both ends counted. Germline-derived CDR1 and CDR2 are SGHRS and YFSETQ.

V gene TRBV13 combines with J gene TRBJ1-5; no firm D call. Germline lookup yields CDR1 PRHDT and CDR2 FYEKMQ (reference sequence). The CDR3 consists of 9 residues. V was trimmed by 4 bases and J by 11 bases, leaving 3 bases between them. CDR3: CASSWTQHF. Written as DNA, the CDR3 is TGTGCCAGCAGCTGGACCCAGCATTTT.

This clonotype was picked up many times. V is TRBV13 and J is TRBJ2-5, with 8 bases lining up with TRBD2. Losses at the gene ends were 8 bases for V and 5 bases for J; bases not matched to a gene: 7. CDR1 PRHDT and CDR2 FYEKMQ come from the germline V gene (reference sequence). CDR3 size: 13 residues. CDR3 DNA: TGTGCCAGCCTCGCGGGAGGTAGCGAGACCCAGTACTTC. Protein product: CASLAGGSETQYF.

This clonotype was picked up a small number of times. The chain links TRBV20-1 to TRBJ1-2, with 9 bases fitting TRBD1. With V trimmed by 3 bases and J by 6 bases, 5 bases remained unmatched. Germline CDR1 is DFQATT and CDR2 is SNEGSKA (reference sequence). The CDR3 contains 13 residues. CDR3 protein: CSASKGQGDGYTF. The CDR3 coding sequence is TGCAGTGCTAGTAAGGGACAGGGCGATGGCTACACCTTC.

In its sample, this clonotype was seen a few times. This chain joins TRBV20-1 and TRBJ1-1; maybe TRBD1 (6 bases). The CDR3 spans 12 residues. The germline V gene has CDR1 DFQATT and CDR2 SNEGSKA (reference sequence). V lost 6 bases, J lost 1 base, and 9 bases lay in between. CDR3 nucleotides: TGCAGTGCCGGGGGCCCGAACACTGAAGCTTTCTTT. It codes for CSAGGPNTEAFF.

The chain has TRBV11-2 and TRBJ1-3; weak D call: TRBD1 (5 bases). Trimming cost V 5 bases and J 11 bases, with 16 bases left between them. The CDR3 runs to 13 residues. Germline-derived CDR1 and CDR2 are SGHAT and FQNNGV. This chain's CDR3 is CASSLYRDFAIYF. The DNA of the CDR3 is TGTGCCAGCAGCCTGTACCGGGACTTCGCCATATATTTT.

Only a few counts were recorded for this clonotype. The chain carries TRBV5-1 and TRBJ2-1; D ambiguous. The germline CDR1 and CDR2 sequences are SGHRS and YFSETQ. V was pared by 1 base and J by 7 bases, with 9 bases between. The CDR3 has 13 residues. Here the CDR3 reads CASSLSPTNEQFF. Here the CDR3 DNA reads TGCGCCAGCAGCTTGAGTCCGACTAATGAGCAGTTCTTC. The full variable domain, in which reference TRBV5-1 and TRBJ2-1 provide the parts outside the CDR3, is KAGVTQTPRYLIKTRGQQVTLSCSPISGHRSVSWYQQTPGQGLQFLFEYFSETQRNKGNFPGRFSGRQFSNSRSEMNVSTLELGDSALYLCASSLSPTNEQFFGPGTRLTVL.

This clonotype was detected ten times or more. V gene TRBV5-6 combines with J gene TRBJ1-1; 7 bases are a match to TRBD1. The ends lost 4 bases at V and 0 bases at J; junction bases unmatched: 6. Germline loops: CDR1 SGHDT, CDR2 YYEEEE. The CDR3 has 15 amino acids. DNA of the CDR3: TGTGCCAGCAGCGCGATCGACAGGGTGAACACTGAAGCTTTCTTT. It codes for CASSAIDRVNTEAFF.

This sequence joins TRBV18 and TRBJ2-7; TRBD1 aligns across 9 bases. With 2 bases clipped from V and 10 bases from J, the junction kept 15 bases outside the gene matches. The CDR3 has 16 residues. Germline CDR1 and CDR2: KGHSH and LQKENI. DNA of the CDR3: TGTGCCAGCTCACCAAGGGTATCCGGGACAGGGACCTATCAGTACTTC. The encoded protein is CASSPRVSGTGTYQYF.

As for this clonotype: At one of its ends the junction is not consistent with the germline gene, which may arise from a read error. The chain employs TRBV10-1 and TRBJ1-5; 8 bases line up with TRBD1. The CDR3 has 14 amino acids. The V gene's germline CDR1 is WNHNN and CDR2 SYGVQD (reference sequence). The CDR3 sequence: CASTGQGGRQPQHF. The CDR3 DNA is TGTGCCAGTACCGGACAGGGCGGCCGCCAGCCCCAGCATTTT.

This clonotype was seen ten or more times. The chain combines TRBV6-2 or TRBV6-3 with TRBJ2-5, with 8 bases identical to TRBD2. The CDR3 runs 16 residues. Per the germline V gene, CDR1 is MNHEY and CDR2 is SVGEGT. V was pared by 1 base and J by 1 base, with 5 bases of the junction left unmatched. This CDR3 reads CASSYWSGSLQETQYF. CDR3 in DNA: TGTGCCAGCAGTTACTGGAGCGGGAGTCTCCAAGAGACCCAGTACTTC.

With respect to this clonotype: A read error is possible here, since a much larger clone lies one base away. This chain links TRBV5-1 with TRBJ2-7; TRBD2 is a possible D gene (6 bases). V was shortened by 3 bases and J by 9 bases, with 13 bases between the two germline ends. From germline, CDR1 is SGHRS and CDR2 YFSETQ. The CDR3 has 12 residues. CDR3 bases: TGCGCCAGCAGCTACCCGGGAGCCGGGCAGTACTTC. Protein: CASSYPGAGQYF.

The chain has TRBV4-3 and TRBJ2-7; unclear D gene. The CDR3 runs to 15 residues. The V and J ends lost 3 bases and 0 bases respectively, with 12 bases between them. Germline-derived CDR1 and CDR2 are LGHNA and YSLEER. The CDR3 region is CASSQSGDNSYEQYF. CDR3 coding DNA: TGCGCCAGCAGCCAGTCCGGTGACAACTCCTACGAGCAGTACTTC.

The V gene is TRBV11-2, the J gene TRBJ1-5; D unresolved. Per the germline V gene, CDR1 is SGHAT and CDR2 is FQNNGV. The CDR3 spans 12 residues. V lost 8 bases and J 4 bases, leaving 9 bases between the germline ends. The CDR3 sequence is CASGFLNQPQHF. The CDR3 bases are TGTGCCAGCGGGTTCTTAAATCAGCCCCAGCATTTT.

The chain has TRBV3-1 and TRBJ1-2; tentatively, D is TRBD1 (6 bases). V gave up 4 bases and J gave up 10 bases, with 16 bases separating them. The CDR3 runs to 13 residues. In germline, CDR1 is LGHDT, CDR2 YNNKEL (reference sequence). The CDR3 DNA follows: TGTGCCAGCAGCCCCCGGGGGGCAGGGACCTACACCTTC. Its protein product is CASSPRGAGTYTF. Combining the CDR3 with reference TRBV3-1 and TRBJ1-2 gives the whole variable domain DTAVSQTPKYLVTQMGNDKSIKCEQNLGHDTMYWYKQDSKKFLKIMFSYNNKELIINETVPNRFSPKSPDKAHLNLHINSLELGDSAVYFCASSPRGAGTYTFGSGTRLTVV.

This clonotype was found once. The chain recombines TRBV9 with TRBJ1-2; possibly TRBD1 for D (6 bases). V lost 5 bases to trimming and J lost 4 bases, with 15 bases between them. This CDR3 contains 14 residues. Germline V gene lookup returns CDR1 SGDLS and CDR2 YYNGEE. CDR3 loop: CASSEWRGSYGYTF. The DNA of the CDR3 is TGTGCCAGCAGTGAATGGAGGGGGAGCTATGGCTACACCTTC. The full variable domain, in which reference TRBV9 and TRBJ1-2 provide the parts outside the CDR3, is DSGVTQTPKHLITATGQRVTLRCSPRSGDLSVYWYQQSLDQGLQFLIQYYNGEERAKGNILERFSAQQFPDLHSELNLSSLELGDSALYFCASSEWRGSYGYTFGSGTRLTVV.

Points on this clonotype: The junction departs from germline at one end; a sequencing error may be responsible. The chain couples TRBV20-1 to TRBJ2-2; 9 bases agree with TRBD1. CDR3 length: 14 residues. Per germline, CDR1 DFQATT and CDR2 SNEGSKA (reference sequence). This CDR3 reads CSALPDRGSGGLFF. The CDR3 bases are TGCAGTGCCCTACCGGACAGGGGTTCCGGGGGGCTGTTTTTT.

This clonotype occurred many times. In nucleotides, the CDR3 is TGTGCCAGCAGGGGACAGCAGAACACCGGGGAGCTGTTTTTT. This translates into CASRGQQNTGELFF. V usage is TRBV6-1 and J usage is TRBJ2-2; TRBD1 aligns across 7 bases. The germline V gene encodes CDR1 MNHNS and CDR2 SASEGT. The length of the CDR3 is 14 residues. V lost 6 bases, J lost 1 base, and 2 bases stayed unmatched.

The chain recombines TRBV2 with TRBJ1-6; tentatively, D is TRBD1 (5 bases). V gave up 7 bases and J gave up 6 bases, with 13 bases separating them. The CDR3 consists of 14 residues. Germline CDR1 is SNHLY and CDR2 is FYNNEI. The CDR3, as DNA: TGTGCCAGCAATCACGGGGGAATTAATTCACCCCTCCACTTT. It is translated as CASNHGGINSPLHF. Variable domain in full (rest from reference TRBV2 and TRBJ1-6): EPEVTQTPSHQVTQMGQEVILRCVPISNHLYFYWYRQILGQKVEFLVSFYNNEISEKSEIFDDQFSVERPDGSNFTLKIRSTKLEDSAMYFCASNHGGINSPLHFGNGTRLTVT.

The J gene is TRBJ1-4, the V gene TRBV9; weak D call: TRBD1 (5 bases). Between the trimmed V and J ends, which lost 3 bases and 7 bases, there was a span of 16 bases. Germline CDR1 is SGDLS and CDR2 is YYNGEE. The CDR3 is 15 residues long. CDR3 in amino acids: CASSGSRDLGEKLFF. The CDR3 DNA reads TGTGCCAGCAGCGGATCCCGGGACTTGGGTGAAAAACTGTTTTTT. Full variable domain (remainder filled in from reference TRBV9 and TRBJ1-4): DSGVTQTPKHLITATGQRVTLRCSPRSGDLSVYWYQQSLDQGLQFLIQYYNGEERAKGNILERFSAQQFPDLHSELNLSSLELGDSALYFCASSGSRDLGEKLFFGSGTQLSVL.

The chain couples TRBV2 to TRBJ2-7; 10 bases fit TRBD1. The CDR3 has 14 amino acids. Trimming cost V 9 bases and J 6 bases; bases outside gene matches: 11. Germline V gene data show CDR1 as SNHLY and CDR2 as FYNNEI. The CDR3 bases are TGTGCCAGTTTATCCGGGACAGGGGTTCTCGAGCAGTACTTC. Translation gives CASLSGTGVLEQYF. Variable domain in full (rest from reference TRBV2 and TRBJ2-7): EPEVTQTPSHQVTQMGQEVILRCVPISNHLYFYWYRQILGQKVEFLVSFYNNEISEKSEIFDDQFSVERPDGSNFTLKIRSTKLEDSAMYFCASLSGTGVLEQYFGPGTRLTVT.

The V call is TRBV28, the J call TRBJ2-2, with a possible D match to TRBD2 (5 bases). The CDR3 runs to 16 residues. Germline V gives CDR1 MDHEN, CDR2 SYDVKM. Trimming took 11 bases from V and 1 from J, leaving 20 bases between them. The DNA of the CDR3 is TGTGCCGGTAGGAAAGAATCAAGCGGGAACACCGGGGAGCTGTTTTTT. This codes for CAGRKESSGNTGELFF. Full variable domain (outside the CDR3, taken from reference TRBV28 and TRBJ2-2): DVKVTQSSRYLVKRTGEKVFLECVQDMDHENMFWYRQDPGLGLRLIYFSYDVKMKEKGDIPEGYSVSREKKERFSLILESASTNQTSMYLCAGRKESSGNTGELFFGEGSRLTVL.

This clonotype has ten or more counts. The chain employs TRBV24-1 and TRBJ2-2, with D possibly TRBD2 on 6 matching bases. The CDR3 has 17 amino acids. Germline V gene lookup returns CDR1 KGHDR and CDR2 SFDVKD. V shed 0 bases and J shed 6 bases, with 16 bases lying between them. The CDR3 sequence: CATSDLRYGRVAGELFF. The CDR3 DNA sequence: TGTGCCACCAGTGATTTGCGTTACGGGAGAGTCGCCGGGGAGCTGTTTTTT.

The V gene is TRBV25-1, the J gene TRBJ1-1; D is possibly TRBD1 (5 bases). Germline lookup yields CDR1 MGHDK and CDR2 SYGVNS. The CDR3 spans 14 residues. Trimming cost V 8 bases and J 0 bases, with 13 bases left between them. CDR3 protein: CASATTGMNTEAFF. The DNA for the CDR3 is TGTGCCAGCGCAACTACAGGTATGAACACTGAAGCTTTCTTT.

The chain has TRBV28 and TRBJ1-6; tentatively, D is TRBD1 (6 bases). V lost 4 bases and J 9 bases, leaving 13 bases between the germline ends. Germline V CDR1 and CDR2: MDHEN, SYDVKM. The CDR3 is 14 amino acids. CDR3 protein: CASSSQGPRSPLHF. The CDR3 DNA reads TGTGCCAGCAGTTCGCAGGGGCCCCGTTCACCCCTCCACTTT.